The 26 T cell receptor beta chains presented below share a single source sample, sequenced in a study of post-analysis software for immune sequencing data (dated by TCRdb to between 2015 and 2016). The study at large found these results: Four to six TRBV segments, including TRBV5-6, TRBV5-1 and TRBV20-1, were significantly more frequent in patients than controls.

No antigen has been identified for these receptors. The method behind the library was PCR. TCRdb names Illumina HiSeq 2500 as the instrument used. To reduce PCR and sequencing biases, unique molecular identifiers were built into the TCR beta cDNA libraries. TCRdb reanalyzed the raw reads on its own, using fastp at Q25 for trimming and MiXCR for clone calling, and kept in-frame beta chains. Rows with one shared CDR3 protein collapse into an entry with the most common genes and DNA. The sample table records 500,000 to 600,000 distinct CDR3 sequences; around 44% of these occur just once. The ten largest account for more than 1.5% of the sample. Input material: blood. These receptors were obtained from a girl aged 5-17 years with multiple sclerosis.

The V call is TRBV7-9, the J call TRBJ2-5; either TRBD1 or TRBD2 may fit D (6 bases each). The CDR3 is made up of 19 amino acids. The germline CDR1 and CDR2 sequences are SEHNR and FQNEAQ (reference sequence). The ends were cut back, 4 bases at V and 2 bases at J, with 26 bases in the middle. The CDR3 region is CASSSRGRGLRLVQETQYF. The CDR3, as DNA: TGTGCCAGCAGCTCACGTGGTCGGGGGCTCCGACTTGTACAAGAGACCCAGTACTTC.

V usage is TRBV10-2 and J usage is TRBJ1-2; 9 nucleotides line up with TRBD1. This CDR3 is 14 amino acids long. Trimming cost V 5 bases and J 3 bases; bases outside gene matches: 4. Germline assignment: CDR1 WSHSY and CDR2 SAAADI. CDR3 DNA sequence: TGCGCCAGCAGTAACAGGGGGCGCGACTATGGCTACACCTTC. Its translation is CASSNRGRDYGYTF.

The V gene is TRBV20-1, the J gene TRBJ2-7; weak D call: TRBD2 (6 bases). Germline V gene sequence: CDR1 DFQATT, CDR2 SNEGSKA (reference sequence). The length of the CDR3 is 13 residues. V was cut by 7 bases and J by 3 bases, with 16 bases left in between. Here the CDR3 DNA reads TGCAGTGTCCAGCGGAGGGCCCGCTACGAGCAGTACTTC. Protein: CSVQRRARYEQYF.

This clonotype was picked up many times. The rearrangement links TRBV5-1 to TRBJ1-2, with 10 bases that match TRBD1. This CDR3 spans 13 amino acids. Trimming at V came to 4 bases and at J to 6 bases, leaving 3 bases not matched to a gene. Looked up from germline, CDR1 is SGHRS and CDR2 is YFSETQ. The DNA of the CDR3 is TGCGCCAGCAGCCCGGGGACAGGGGATGGCTACACCTTC. Translating gives CASSPGTGDGYTF.

On this clonotype itself: One end of the junction does not line up with germline, which may come from a read error. The J gene is TRBJ2-5, the V gene TRBV4-2; TRBD2 agrees at 7 bases. The CDR3 is 15 amino acids. Per germline, CDR1 LGHNA and CDR2 YNFKEQ. The CDR3 here is CASRQEPRTSETQYF. The CDR3 DNA is TGTGCCAGCAGGCAAGAACCTAGGACTAGTGAGACCCAGTACTTC.

The V and J genes are TRBV2 and TRBJ2-7; D remains ambiguous. The germline CDR1 and CDR2 sequences are SNHLY and FYNNEI. This CDR3 is built from 12 residues. Trimming took 2 bases from V and 4 from J, leaving 6 bases between them. CDR3 sequence: CASSEWRYEQYF. The CDR3 bases are TGTGCCAGCAGTGAATGGCGATACGAGCAGTACTTC.

In this sample, this clonotype turned up a few times. The chain joins TRBV7-2 to TRBJ2-7; no firm D call. The germline gives CDR1 SGHTA, CDR2 FQGNSA. The CDR3 loop spans 13 amino acids. With 2 bases removed from V and 5 bases from J, the gap between germline ends came to 10 bases. CDR3 protein: CASSLISGHEQYF. For the CDR3, the DNA is TGTGCCAGCAGCTTAATCTCAGGCCACGAGCAGTACTTC. Supplemented by reference TRBV7-2 and TRBJ2-7, the full variable domain reads GAGVSQSPSNKVTEKGKDVELRCDPISGHTALYWYRQSLGQGLEFLIYFQGNSAPDKSGLPSDRFSAERTGGSVSTLTIQRTQQEDSAVYLCASSLISGHEQYFGPGTRLTVT.

The chain couples TRBV30 to TRBJ1-2; the D gene is possibly TRBD1 (5 bases). V shed 6 bases and J shed 2 bases, with 10 bases lying between them. This CDR3 region has 12 residues. Germline V gives CDR1 GTSNPN, CDR2 SVGIG (reference sequence). CDR3 nucleotides: TGTGCCTGTGACAGAGGGAACTATGGCTACACCTTC. Amino acids: CACDRGNYGYTF.

In its sample, this clonotype was seen a few times. The genes are TRBV20-1 and TRBJ2-1; D may be TRBD1 (7 bases). The germline V gene encodes CDR1 DFQATT and CDR2 SNEGSKA (reference sequence). V lost 2 bases and J 7 bases, leaving 9 bases between the germline ends. The CDR3 runs 12 residues. DNA of the CDR3: TGCAGTGCTAGATCAGGGGGGAATGAGCAGTTCTTC. Protein: CSARSGGNEQFF.

This clonotype was picked up a small number of times. The chain has TRBV7-8 and TRBJ2-5, with D possibly being TRBD1 (5 bases). The CDR3 totals 14 residues. Germline CDR1 and CDR2: SGHVS and FQNEAQ. Trimming left V 7 bases short and J 1 base short, with 13 bases between. Written as DNA, the CDR3 is TGTGCCAGCAACCCAAAGGGGTTCCAAGAGACCCAGTACTTC. This gives the protein CASNPKGFQETQYF.

A single count supports this clonotype. The V gene is TRBV5-1, the J gene TRBJ2-3; D is possibly TRBD1 (6 bases). This CDR3 is built from 14 residues. In germline, CDR1 is SGHRS, CDR2 YFSETQ. The V gene lost 5 bases and the J gene lost 6 bases, with 16 bases spanning the gap. The CDR3 DNA sequence: TGCGCCAGCAGAAAGGGGGAACCCGCGGATACGCAGTATTTT. Translated, it gives CASRKGEPADTQYF.

The sample holds a few counts of this clonotype. The rearrangement joins TRBV25-1 to TRBJ2-5, with 9 bases that match TRBD1. The V gene's germline CDR1 is MGHDK and CDR2 SYGVNS. The CDR3 spans 16 residues. The V and J ends lost 5 bases and 5 bases, in that order; junction bases with no gene match: 12. CDR3 region: CASSKGTGSTGETQYF. The CDR3 DNA reads TGTGCCAGCAGTAAGGGGACAGGGTCCACAGGGGAGACCCAGTACTTC.

V usage is TRBV5-1 and J usage is TRBJ2-7, with TRBD2 matching 8 bases. Germline values: CDR1 SGHRS, CDR2 YFSETQ. The CDR3 is 14 residues long. The V gene end was trimmed by 0 bases and the J gene end by 6 bases; junction bases not matched to a gene: 5. CDR3 residues: CASSLAGTSPEQYF. DNA for the CDR3: TGCGCCAGCAGCTTGGCCGGGACTAGTCCCGAGCAGTACTTC. Supplemented by reference TRBV5-1 and TRBJ2-7, the full variable domain reads KAGVTQTPRYLIKTRGQQVTLSCSPISGHRSVSWYQQTPGQGLQFLFEYFSETQRNKGNFPGRFSGRQFSNSRSEMNVSTLELGDSALYLCASSLAGTSPEQYFGPGTRLTVT.

This sequence joins TRBV18 and TRBJ2-7; 7 positions agree with TRBD1. Trimming removed 1 base from V and 5 bases from J; junction bases left unmatched: 8. The CDR3 extends over 15 amino acids. Germline CDR1 reads KGHSH; CDR2 reads LQKENI. This CDR3 is CASSPRTGAQDEQYF. The CDR3 bases are TGTGCCAGCTCACCACGAACAGGGGCGCAGGACGAGCAGTACTTC.

V gene TRBV12-3 or TRBV12-4 combines with J gene TRBJ2-1; 7 bases match TRBD1. This CDR3 has 13 residues. V lost 4 bases and J lost 6; bases outside the gene matches: 3. CDR3 region: CASSSDRPNEQFF. CDR3 DNA: TGTGCCAGCAGTTCGGACAGGCCCAATGAGCAGTTCTTC.

This clonotype occurred many times. This chain uses TRBV25-1 with TRBJ2-1; D uncertain. The CDR3 length is 15 residues. CDR1 and CDR2 from the germline V gene are MGHDK and SYGVNS. V gave up 2 bases and J gave up 3 bases, with 11 bases separating them. CDR3 residues: CASSENSGIYNEQFF. The CDR3, as DNA: TGTGCCAGCAGTGAAAATTCAGGCATCTACAATGAGCAGTTCTTC.

This clonotype was observed a few times. This chain connects TRBV7-3 to TRBJ1-1; D unresolved. Trimming removed 2 bases at V and 2 bases at J, with 6 bases between. Germline V CDR1 and CDR2: SGHTA, FQGTGA. CDR3 length: 13 amino acids. CDR3 amino acids: CASSLDPNTEAFF. As DNA, the CDR3 is TGTGCCAGCAGCTTAGACCCTAACACTGAAGCTTTCTTT.

The J gene is TRBJ1-2, the V gene TRBV10-3; a weak D match, TRBD1 (5 bases). CDR1 and CDR2 from the germline V gene are ENHRY and SYGVKD. With 4 bases removed from V and 4 bases from J, the gap between germline ends came to 19 bases. CDR3 length: 16 amino acids. This CDR3 reads CAISGGPGPQGYGYTF. CDR3 DNA sequence: TGTGCCATCAGTGGAGGCCCGGGACCTCAGGGCTATGGCTACACCTTC.

J is TRBJ2-1 and V is TRBV12-3 or TRBV12-4; TRBD2 matches at 10 bases. Trimming at V came to 7 bases and at J to 7 bases, leaving 13 bases not matched to a gene. The CDR3 spans 16 residues. CDR3 bases: TGTGCCAGCACTCAGACTAGCGGGTTCGTTAAGAATGAGCAGTTCTTC. Its protein is CASTQTSGFVKNEQFF.

This clonotype has more than one count but fewer than ten. This sequence joins TRBV10-3 and TRBJ2-1, with TRBD1 matching over 9 bases. The germline gives CDR1 ENHRY, CDR2 SYGVKD. The CDR3 length is 15 residues. The J segment lost 9 bases and the V segment lost 3 bases, leaving 9 bases of the junction unmatched. CDR3 protein: CAISDSGQGSSEQFF. In nucleotides, the CDR3 is TGTGCCATCAGTGATTCAGGACAGGGGTCAAGTGAGCAGTTCTTC.

The rearrangement links TRBV11-2 to TRBJ1-2, with no clear D. Germline CDR1 and CDR2: SGHAT and FQNNGV. This CDR3 comprises 12 residues. Trimming took off 0 bases at V and 7 bases at J, with 6 bases between the two ends. CDR3 nucleotide sequence: TGTGCCAGCAGCTTAGAATCGACTGGCTACACCTTC. Amino acids: CASSLESTGYTF.

The chain recombines TRBV28 with TRBJ1-2; no clear D gene. V shed 7 bases and J shed 4 bases, with 19 bases lying between them. Per germline, CDR1 MDHEN and CDR2 SYDVKM. This CDR3 contains 15 residues. The CDR3 DNA reads TGTGCCAGCATCCCCGGTCCAGCCGAAAGCTATGGCTACACCTTC. Its protein is CASIPGPAESYGYTF.

The V call is TRBV4-1, the J call TRBJ2-1, with 14 positions matching TRBD2. V was pared by 4 bases and J by 4 bases, with 6 bases of the junction left unmatched. The CDR3 has 17 amino acids. Per the germline V gene, CDR1 is MGHRA and CDR2 is YSYEKL. This CDR3 reads CASSPTGTSGRYNEQFF. CDR3 in DNA: TGCGCCAGCAGCCCAACAGGGACTAGCGGGAGATACAATGAGCAGTTCTTC.

The chain employs TRBV5-5 and TRBJ2-1; the match to TRBD2 covers 7 bases. The CDR3 covers 13 residues. From germline, CDR1 is SGHKS and CDR2 YYEKEE (reference sequence). V shed 6 bases and J 12 bases; nucleotides not matched to a gene: 12. The CDR3 region is CASTRASGAGQFF. The CDR3 region has the DNA TGTGCCAGCACCCGGGCTAGCGGAGCGGGGCAGTTCTTC. Variable domain in full (rest from reference TRBV5-5 and TRBJ2-1): DAGVTQSPTHLIKTRGQQVTLRCSPISGHKSVSWYQQVLGQGPQFIFQYYEKEERGRGNFPDRFSARQFPNYSSELNVNALLLGDSALYLCASTRASGAGQFFGPGTRLTVL.

The rearrangement joins TRBV3-1 to TRBJ2-1; 14 nucleotides line up with TRBD2. This CDR3 has 19 residues. V lost 5 bases to trimming and J lost 2 bases; unmatched junction nucleotides: 11. CDR1 is LGHDT and CDR2 is YNNKEL in the germline V gene (reference sequence). The CDR3 bases are TGTGCCAGCAGCTCCACCGGGACTAGCGGGAGTAGGACCTACAATGAGCAGTTCTTC. Translating it yields CASSSTGTSGSRTYNEQFF.

The genes are TRBV13 and TRBJ2-5; D possibly corresponds to TRBD2 (6 bases). The germline V gene has CDR1 PRHDT and CDR2 FYEKMQ (reference sequence). With 1 base removed from V and 3 bases from J, the gap between germline ends came to 12 bases. The CDR3 totals 15 residues. The DNA for the CDR3 is TGTGCCAGCAGCTTAGCCGGAGGGTGGGAAGAGACCCAGTACTTC. Its translation is CASSLAGGWEETQYF.